What follows describes a single T cell receptor (beta chain). Its antigen is currently unknown. Primers: 60 Vbeta forward and 13 Jbeta reverse. Measured with immunoSEQ multiplex PCR; TCRdb has only the in-frame clones, and not every one. Seen here are about 64,000 clones, around four fifths observed once, and the top ten hold approximately 4.7%. V was clipped by 0 bases and J by 8 bases, with 17 bases between them. Germline assignment: CDR1 SGHDT and CDR2 YYEEEE. The CDR3 is made up of 15 amino acids. The data derive from a study of cytomegalovirus exposure and HLA in healthy donors. General study points: Using a false discovery rate of 0.05, a later analysis showed that approximately 17,000 TCR beta sequences were associated with HLA alleles.

Sequencing input: PBMCs. This TCR was recovered from a male donor in good health and CMV-seropositive. V gene TRBV5-6 combines with J gene TRBJ1-2; D gene ambiguous. The DNA of the CDR3 is TGTGCCAGCAGCTTGGCCAACTGGGTGTCGAGGGGCTACACCTTC. Its translation: CASSLANWVSRGYTF.